Described below is a single TCR beta chain sequence and its context. What it recognizes is unknown. These data are taken from a study of early T cells in non-severe SARS-CoV-2 infection. Looking at the study overall: Unsorted whole-blood RNA was sequenced in bulk, leaving chains unpaired.

Study observations and caveats: Anti-spike CD8 responses were favored in VDJdb matching, and private and CD4 specificities were missed.

Unique molecular identifiers were added to individual cDNA molecules. MiXCR, applied by TCRdb to the 5' RACE reads, yields one record per CDR3 protein. The sample comprises fewer than 75,000 distinct CDR3 sequences, 18% of which are singletons, and about 8.4% rests with the top ten. Germline CDR1 MDHEN, CDR2 SYDVKM. Trimming took off 2 bases at V and 4 bases at J, with 8 bases between the two ends. This CDR3 spans 13 amino acids. The chain employs TRBV28 and TRBJ2-5; a weak D match, TRBD1 (6 bases). The sequence derives from an adult who was a healthcare worker with PCR-confirmed SARS-CoV-2 infection or an uninfected control (not recorded which). The input for sequencing was whole blood, taken at baseline. CDR3 bases: TGTGCCAGCAGTTTAGGGGACACAGAGACCCAGTACTTC. It yields the protein CASSLGDTETQYF.